This T cell receptor (beta chain) comes out of a study of cytomegalovirus exposure and HLA in healthy donors. Whole-study results and caveats: Accounts indicate the classifier identified cytomegalovirus status with strong specificity and sensitivity. Sequences of the TCR beta chain were said to predict the HLA-A and HLA-B alleles of most subjects accurately. TCR sequences were mostly rare, though some public TCRs occurred in many donors.

A multiplex PCR was run with 60 Vbeta primers and 13 Jbeta primers. Method: immunoSEQ multiplex PCR; TCRdb's copy keeps in-frame clones and lacks some. This table holds about 200,000 clones. The CDR3 loop spans 14 amino acids. From germline, CDR1 is GTSNPN and CDR2 SVGIG (reference sequence). With 0 bases removed from V and 1 base from J, the gap between germline ends came to 10 bases. Notes on this clone: Antigen unknown. At the DNA level, this CDR3 is encoded by other sequences in the same sample as well.

V and J are TRBV30 and TRBJ2-7, with D perhaps matching TRBD1 (5 bases). The clonotype originates from a girl aged 2-9 years in good health and CMV-seropositive. Sample: PBMCs. CDR3 loop: CAWSVDRYSYEQYF. DNA of the CDR3: TGTGCCTGGAGTGTAGACAGATATTCCTACGAGCAGTACTTC.